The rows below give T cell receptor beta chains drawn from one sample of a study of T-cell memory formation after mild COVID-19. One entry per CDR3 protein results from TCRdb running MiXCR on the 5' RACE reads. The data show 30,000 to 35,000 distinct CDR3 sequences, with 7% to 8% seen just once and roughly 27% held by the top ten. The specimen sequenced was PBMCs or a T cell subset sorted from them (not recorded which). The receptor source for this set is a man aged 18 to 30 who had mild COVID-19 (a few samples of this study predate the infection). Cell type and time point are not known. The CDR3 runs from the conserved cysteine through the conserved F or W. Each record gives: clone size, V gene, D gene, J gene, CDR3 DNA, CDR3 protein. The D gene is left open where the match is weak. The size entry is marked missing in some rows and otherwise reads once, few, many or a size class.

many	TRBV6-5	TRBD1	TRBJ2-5	TGTGCCAGCAGCGGACAGGCCCAAGAGACCCAGTACTTC	CASSGQAQETQYF
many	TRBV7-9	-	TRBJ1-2	TGTGCCAGCAGCTCCGGTCCAGGTGGCTACACCTTC	CASSSGPGGYTF
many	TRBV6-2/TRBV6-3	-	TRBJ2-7	TGTGCCAGCAGAGAAGGTTGGGGGAGCTCCTACGAGCAGTACTTC	CASREGWGSSYEQYF
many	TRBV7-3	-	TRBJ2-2	TGTGCCAGCAGCAGAGACGAGACCGGGGAGCTGTTTTTT	CASSRDETGELFF
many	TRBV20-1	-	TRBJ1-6	TGCAGTGCTAGACCTAGCTGGAATTCACCCCTCCACTTT	CSARPSWNSPLHF
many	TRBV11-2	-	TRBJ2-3	TGTGCCAGCAGCTTTAACGGGGGGCGGGATACGCAGTATTTT	CASSFNGGRDTQYF
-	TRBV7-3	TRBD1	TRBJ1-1	TGTGCCAGCAGCTCTGACCGGGACAGTGAAGCTTTCTTT	CASSSDRDSEAFF
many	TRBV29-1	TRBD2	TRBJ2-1	TGCAGCGTCTCGAGCGGGGGGGCTTCCTCCTACAATGAGCAGTTCTTC	CSVSSGGASSYNEQFF
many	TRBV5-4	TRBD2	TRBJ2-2	TGTGCCAGCAGCCCGAGGACTAGCCTAACCGGGGAGCTGTTTTTT	CASSPRTSLTGELFF
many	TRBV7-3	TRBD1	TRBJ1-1	TGTGCCAGCAGCTTAGGACAGGGCACTGAAGCTTTCTTT	CASSLGQGTEAFF
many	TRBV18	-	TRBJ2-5	TGTGCCAGCTCACCTACCTTAGAGGTCCAAAGAGAGACCCAGTACTTC	CASSPTLEVQRETQYF
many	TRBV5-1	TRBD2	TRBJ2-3	TGCGCCAGCAGCTTGGGGACTAGCGGGTACACAGATACGCAGTATTTT	CASSLGTSGYTDTQYF
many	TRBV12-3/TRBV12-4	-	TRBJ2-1	TGTGCCAGCAGTTTTGGGCTAGCCCGCTACAATGAGCAGTTCTTC	CASSFGLARYNEQFF
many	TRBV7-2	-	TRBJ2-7	TGTGCCAGCAGCTTTGCGGCAGGGACCTTCTCCTACGAGCAGTACTTC	CASSFAAGTFSYEQYF